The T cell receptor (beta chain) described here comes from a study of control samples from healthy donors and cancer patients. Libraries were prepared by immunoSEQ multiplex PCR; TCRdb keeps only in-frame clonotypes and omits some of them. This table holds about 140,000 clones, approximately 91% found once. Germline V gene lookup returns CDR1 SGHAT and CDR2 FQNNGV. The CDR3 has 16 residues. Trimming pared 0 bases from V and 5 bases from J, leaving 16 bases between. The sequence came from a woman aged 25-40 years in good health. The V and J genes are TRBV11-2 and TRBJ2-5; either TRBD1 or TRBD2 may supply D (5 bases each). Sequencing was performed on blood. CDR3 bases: TGTGCCAGCAGCTTAGACCCCGGGGCTCAATTGGAGACCCAGTACTTC. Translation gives CASSLDPGAQLETQYF.